This passage covers 2 T cell receptor beta chains from one sample sequenced in a study of cytomegalovirus exposure and HLA in healthy donors. PCR involved 60 Vbeta and 13 Jbeta primers. Sequenced by immunoSEQ multiplex PCR; TCRdb stores in-frame clones only, minus some. The repertoire consists of about 130,000 clones, with about a sixth occurring once and the leading ten covering approximately 2.6%. The sequenced material came from PBMCs. All receptors derive from a female donor in good health and CMV-seropositive.

This clone was seen a few times. The V call is TRBV4-3, the J call TRBJ2-7, with no clear D. Germline V gene data show CDR1 as LGHNA and CDR2 as YSLEER. The CDR3 is 19 residues long. V was pared by 4 bases and J by 2 bases, with 27 bases between. CDR3 sequence (DNA): TGCGCCAGCAGCCCGCTTCCCCTTCTGACTCGACCCGTCCCCTACGAGCAGTACTTC. Translated, it gives CASSPLPLLTRPVPYEQYF.

This clone was counted a few times. The chain recombines TRBV7-8 with TRBJ1-1; no firm D call. Looked up from germline, CDR1 is SGHVS and CDR2 is FQNEAQ. CDR3 size: 16 residues. The ends were cut back, 2 bases at V and 0 bases at J, with 13 bases in the middle. This CDR3 reads CASSLTRHSMNTEAFF. The CDR3, as DNA: TGTGCCAGCAGCTTAACAAGACATAGTATGAACACTGAAGCTTTCTTT.